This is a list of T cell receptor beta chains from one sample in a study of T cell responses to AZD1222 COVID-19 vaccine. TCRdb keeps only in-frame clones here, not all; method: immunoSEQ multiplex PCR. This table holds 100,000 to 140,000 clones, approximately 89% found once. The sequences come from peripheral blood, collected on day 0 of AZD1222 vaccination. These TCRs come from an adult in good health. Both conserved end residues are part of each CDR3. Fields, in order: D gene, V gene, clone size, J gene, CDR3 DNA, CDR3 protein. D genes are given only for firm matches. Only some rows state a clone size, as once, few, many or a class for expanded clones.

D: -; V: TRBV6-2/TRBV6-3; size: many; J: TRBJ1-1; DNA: TGTGCCAGCAGTCTGACAGAGAACACTGAAGCTTTCTTT; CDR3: CASSLTENTEAFF
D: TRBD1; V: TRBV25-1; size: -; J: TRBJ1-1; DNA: TGTGCCAGCAGTGAATATCGTTTGGGGACAGGGGATGAAGCTTTCTTT; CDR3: CASSEYRLGTGDEAFF
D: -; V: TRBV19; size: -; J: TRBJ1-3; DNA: TGTGCCAGTAGTAACGGGGGTTCTGGAAACACCATATATTTT; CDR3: CASSNGGSGNTIYF
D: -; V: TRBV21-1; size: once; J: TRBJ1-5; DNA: TGTGCCAGCAACCTACCCCCTGGACAGGGGGGAAGTAATCAGCCCCAGCATTTT; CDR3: CASNLPPGQGGSNQPQHF
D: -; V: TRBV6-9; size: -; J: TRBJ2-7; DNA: TGTGCCAGCAGTCCTAAAGACGAGCAGTACTTC; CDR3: CASSPKDEQYF
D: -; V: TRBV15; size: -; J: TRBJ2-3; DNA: TGTGCCACCAGCAGAGGAGGGTACGATACGCAGTATTTT; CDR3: CATSRGGYDTQYF
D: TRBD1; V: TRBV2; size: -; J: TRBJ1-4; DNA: TGTGCCACAACCAACCGGGACAGGAGTGAAAAACTGTTTTTT; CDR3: CATTNRDRSEKLFF
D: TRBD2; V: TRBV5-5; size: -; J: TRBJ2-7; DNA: TGTGCCAGCAGCTTGGACGGGACTAGCGGAACCTACGAGCAGTACTTC; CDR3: CASSLDGTSGTYEQYF
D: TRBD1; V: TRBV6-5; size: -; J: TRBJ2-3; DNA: TGTGCCAGCAGTATAGGGACAGGAGTTGGCACGCAGTATTTT; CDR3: CASSIGTGVGTQYF
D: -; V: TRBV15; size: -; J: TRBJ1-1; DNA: TGTGCCACCAGCAGAGATAGGGACACCATCCGAAACACTGAAGCTTTCTTT; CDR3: CATSRDRDTIRNTEAFF
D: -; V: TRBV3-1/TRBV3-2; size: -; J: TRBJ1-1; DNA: TGTGCCAGCAGCCAACGACAAGAGAACACTGAAGCTTTCTTT; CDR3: CASSQRQENTEAFF
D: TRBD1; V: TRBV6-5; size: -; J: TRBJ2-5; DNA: TGTGCCAGTTCCGGGACAGAACAAGAGACCCAGTACTTC; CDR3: CASSGTEQETQYF
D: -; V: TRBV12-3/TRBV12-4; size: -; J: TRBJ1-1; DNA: TGTGCCAGCAGTTTATGGGGAGGGTTAGCTTTCTTT; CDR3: CASSLWGGLAFF
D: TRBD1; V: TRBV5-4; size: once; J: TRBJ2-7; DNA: TGTGCCAGCAGCGTTCGAACGGGACAGGGAATCGAGCAGTACTTC; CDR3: CASSVRTGQGIEQYF
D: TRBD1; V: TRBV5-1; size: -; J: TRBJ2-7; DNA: TGCGCCAGCAGCTCCCCGGGACAGGGAACAATAACCGAGTACTTC; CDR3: CASSSPGQGTITEYF
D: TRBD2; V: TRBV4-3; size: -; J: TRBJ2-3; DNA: TGCGCCAGCAGCCAAGGGGCTAGCGGGGGGGCCAAGAAGTCAGATACGCAGTATTTT; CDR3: CASSQGASGGAKKSDTQYF
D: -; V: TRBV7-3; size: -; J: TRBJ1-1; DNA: TGTGCCAGCAAAACTTGGGCGAACACTGAAGCTTTCTTT; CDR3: CASKTWANTEAFF
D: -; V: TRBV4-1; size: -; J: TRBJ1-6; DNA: TGCGCCAGCAGCCAAGGAGAGAGCTCCTATAATTCACCCCTCCACTTT; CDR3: CASSQGESSYNSPLHF
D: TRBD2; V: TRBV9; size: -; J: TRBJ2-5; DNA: TGTGCCAGCAGCGTCAGCGGGGGGCAAGAGACCCAGTACTTC; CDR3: CASSVSGGQETQYF
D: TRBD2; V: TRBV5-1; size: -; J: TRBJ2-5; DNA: TGCGCCAGCAGCTTTAGCGGGGCAGAGACCCAGTACTTC; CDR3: CASSFSGAETQYF
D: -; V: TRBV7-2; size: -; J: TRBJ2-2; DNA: TGTGCCAGCAGCGCGCCGACTAGTTTCCCCGGGGAGCTGTTTTTT; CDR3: CASSAPTSFPGELFF
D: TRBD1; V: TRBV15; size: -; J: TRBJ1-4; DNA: TGTGCCACCAGCGGTCAGGGGGCCCCTTCTGCGACTAATGAAAAACTGTTTTTT; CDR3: CATSGQGAPSATNEKLFF
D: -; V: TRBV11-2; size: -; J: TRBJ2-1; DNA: TGTGCCAGCAGCCACGTCGGGCGGGGCCACAATGAGCAGTTCTTC; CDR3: CASSHVGRGHNEQFF
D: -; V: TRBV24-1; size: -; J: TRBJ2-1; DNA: TGTGCCACCAGTGCCCTTAATGAGCAGTTCTTC; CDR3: CATSALNEQFF
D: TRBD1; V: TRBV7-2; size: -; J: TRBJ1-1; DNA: TGTGCCAGCAGCTTAGTAGGGACAGGGGGCGGGAGCACTGAAGCTTTCTTT; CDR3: CASSLVGTGGGSTEAFF
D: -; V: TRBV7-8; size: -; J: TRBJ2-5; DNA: TGTGCCAGCAGCTCGGACAGAATCTCGGGGAAGACCCAGTACTTC; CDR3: CASSSDRISGKTQYF
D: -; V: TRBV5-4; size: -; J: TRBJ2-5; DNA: TGTGCCAGCAGCTTGGTAGCGATAGGGACCCAGTACTTC; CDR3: CASSLVAIGTQYF
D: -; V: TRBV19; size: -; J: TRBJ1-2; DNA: TGTGCCAGTAGTATCCAGGCGGACAACCTCTATGGCTACACCTTC; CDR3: CASSIQADNLYGYTF
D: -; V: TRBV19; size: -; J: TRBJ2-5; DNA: TGTGCCAGTAAAAAAGGAGGGACATATCAAGAGACCCAGTACTTC; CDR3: CASKKGGTYQETQYF
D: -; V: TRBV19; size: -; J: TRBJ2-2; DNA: TGTGCCAGTAGTATAGGGGGGCAGTACACCGGGGAGCTGTTTTTT; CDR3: CASSIGGQYTGELFF
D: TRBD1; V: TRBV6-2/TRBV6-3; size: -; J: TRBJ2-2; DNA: TGTGCCAGCAGTTCTATTGGACAGGCCGAGGCCGGGGAGCTGTTTTTT; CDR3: CASSSIGQAEAGELFF
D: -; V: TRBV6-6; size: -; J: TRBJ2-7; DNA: TGTGCCAGCACCAGGGGCTCCTACGAGCAGTACTTC; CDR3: CASTRGSYEQYF
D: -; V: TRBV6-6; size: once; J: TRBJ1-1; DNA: TGTGCCAGCACCGTACCCGGTGACGCTGAAGCTTTCTTT; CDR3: CASTVPGDAEAFF
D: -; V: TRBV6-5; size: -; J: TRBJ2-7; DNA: TGTGCCAGCAGTTACTCGGGGACCCCTTGGGACGAGCAGTACTTC; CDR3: CASSYSGTPWDEQYF
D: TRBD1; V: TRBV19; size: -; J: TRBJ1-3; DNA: TGTGCCAGTAGATCGACAGGGCTCTCTGGAAACACCATATATTTT; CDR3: CASRSTGLSGNTIYF
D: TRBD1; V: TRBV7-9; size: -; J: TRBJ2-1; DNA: TGTGCCAGCAGCCCCGGGACAGGGGGCACCTACAATGAGCAGTTCTTC; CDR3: CASSPGTGGTYNEQFF
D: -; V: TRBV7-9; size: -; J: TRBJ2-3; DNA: TGTGCCAGCAGCTTCCAGGGTGGAGATACGCAGTATTTT; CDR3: CASSFQGGDTQYF
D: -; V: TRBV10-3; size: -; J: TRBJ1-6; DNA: TGTGCCATCAGTGAGACCGGGGGCGGCTATAATTCACCCCTCCACTTT; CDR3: CAISETGGGYNSPLHF
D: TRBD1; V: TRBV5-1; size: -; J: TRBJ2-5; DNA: TGCGCCAGCAGCGGCGGGACAGGGGAAGAGACCCAGTACTTC; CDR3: CASSGGTGEETQYF
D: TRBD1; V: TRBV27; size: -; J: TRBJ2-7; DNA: TGTGCCAGCAAGACAACTCGACAGGGGGGCGAGCAGTACTTC; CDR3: CASKTTRQGGEQYF
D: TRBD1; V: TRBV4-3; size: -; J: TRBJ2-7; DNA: TGCGCCAGCAGCCAGGAGGGACAGGGGTTCTACGAGCAGTACTTC; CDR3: CASSQEGQGFYEQYF
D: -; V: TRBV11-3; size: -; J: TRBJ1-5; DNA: TGTGCCTTAACAGGGCCGGATAGCAATCAGCCCCAGCATTTT; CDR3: CALTGPDSNQPQHF
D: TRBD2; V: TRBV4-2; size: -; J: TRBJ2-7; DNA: TGTGCCAGCAGCCTCACTAGCGGGTCGACCTACGAGCAGTACTTC; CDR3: CASSLTSGSTYEQYF
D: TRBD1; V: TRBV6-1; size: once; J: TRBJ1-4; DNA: TGTGCCAGCAGTGATTTACAGGGGGTCGGAACTAATGAAAAACTGTTTTTT; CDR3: CASSDLQGVGTNEKLFF
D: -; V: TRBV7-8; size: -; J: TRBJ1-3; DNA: TGTGCCAGCAGCTTAATCCCGGGTCGACTCTCTGGAAACACCATATATTTT; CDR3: CASSLIPGRLSGNTIYF
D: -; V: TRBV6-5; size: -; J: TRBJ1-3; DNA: TGTGCCAGCAGTAGCCGTTGGGTCTCTGGAAACACCATATATTTT; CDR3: CASSSRWVSGNTIYF
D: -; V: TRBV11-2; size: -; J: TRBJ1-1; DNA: TGTGCCAGCAGCTTGGAGCCCATGAACACTGAAGCTTTCTTT; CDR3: CASSLEPMNTEAFF
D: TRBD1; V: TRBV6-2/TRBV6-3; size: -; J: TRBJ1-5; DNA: TGTGCCAGCAGTTACGCTTCGAGGACAGGGGGTCCTAGCAATCAGCCCCAGCATTTT; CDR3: CASSYASRTGGPSNQPQHF
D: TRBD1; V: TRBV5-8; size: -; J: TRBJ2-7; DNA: TGTGCCAGCAGCTTGACAGGGGTCGAGCAGTACTTC; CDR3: CASSLTGVEQYF
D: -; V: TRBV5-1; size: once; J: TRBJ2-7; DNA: TGCGCCAGCAGTTTCGGGGGTACCTACGAGCAGTACTTC; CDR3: CASSFGGTYEQYF
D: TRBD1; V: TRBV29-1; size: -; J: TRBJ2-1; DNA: TGCAGCGTTGATGGGACAGGGGGCAATGAGCAGTTCTTC; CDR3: CSVDGTGGNEQFF
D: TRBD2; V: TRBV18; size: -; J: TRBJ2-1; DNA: TGTGCCAGCTCAAGCGGGGGGGGCGCGGTCCGTGAGCAGTTCTTC; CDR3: CASSSGGGAVREQFF
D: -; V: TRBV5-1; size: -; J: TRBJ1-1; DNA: TGCGCCAGCAGCTTGACGGGGAGGGACACTGAAGCTTTCTTT; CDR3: CASSLTGRDTEAFF
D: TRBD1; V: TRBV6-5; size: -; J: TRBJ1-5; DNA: TGTGCCAGCAGACAGGGGGCACGGGGTCAGCCCCAGCATTTT; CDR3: CASRQGARGQPQHF
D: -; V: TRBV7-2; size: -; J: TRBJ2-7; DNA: TGTGCCAGCAGCTTACAGGGTGGCACCTACGAGCAGTACTTC; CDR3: CASSLQGGTYEQYF
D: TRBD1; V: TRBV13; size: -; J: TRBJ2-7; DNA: TGTGCCAGCAGCTCTAGGGCCGGGACAGGGTTCTACGAGCAGTACTTC; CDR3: CASSSRAGTGFYEQYF
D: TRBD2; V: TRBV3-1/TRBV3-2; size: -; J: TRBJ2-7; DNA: TGTGCCAGCAGCCGAGCTAGCGGGGGGGCCGGTGAGCAGTACTTC; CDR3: CASSRASGGAGEQYF
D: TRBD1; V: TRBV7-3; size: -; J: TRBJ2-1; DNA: TGTGCCAGCAGCACGGGACAGGGGATTGAGCAGTTCTTC; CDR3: CASSTGQGIEQFF
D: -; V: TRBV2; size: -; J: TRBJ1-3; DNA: TGTGCCAGCAGGGTCAGGTTCTCTGGAAACACCATATATTTT; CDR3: CASRVRFSGNTIYF